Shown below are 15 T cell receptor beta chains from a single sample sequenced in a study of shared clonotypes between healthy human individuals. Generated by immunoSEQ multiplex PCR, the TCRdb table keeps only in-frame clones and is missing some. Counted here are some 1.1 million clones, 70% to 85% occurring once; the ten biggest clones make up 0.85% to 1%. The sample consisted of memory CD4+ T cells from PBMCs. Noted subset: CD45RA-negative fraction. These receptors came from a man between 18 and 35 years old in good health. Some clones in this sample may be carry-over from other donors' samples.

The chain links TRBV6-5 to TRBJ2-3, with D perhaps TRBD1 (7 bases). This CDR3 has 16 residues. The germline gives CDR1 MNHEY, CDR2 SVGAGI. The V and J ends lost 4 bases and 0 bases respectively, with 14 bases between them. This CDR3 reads CASSLTTGRSTDTQYF. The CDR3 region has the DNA TGTGCCAGCAGTTTAACGACAGGGAGGAGCACAGATACGCAGTATTTT.

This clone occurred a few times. CDR3 protein: CASSPSGGHDGYTF. DNA of the CDR3: TGTGCCAGCAGCCCCTCTGGGGGGCACGATGGCTACACCTTC. The chain recombines TRBV9 with TRBJ1-2; the D gene is possibly TRBD1 (6 bases). The ends were cut back, 4 bases at V and 6 bases at J, with 16 bases in the middle. The germline gives CDR1 SGDLS, CDR2 YYNGEE. The CDR3 spans 14 residues.

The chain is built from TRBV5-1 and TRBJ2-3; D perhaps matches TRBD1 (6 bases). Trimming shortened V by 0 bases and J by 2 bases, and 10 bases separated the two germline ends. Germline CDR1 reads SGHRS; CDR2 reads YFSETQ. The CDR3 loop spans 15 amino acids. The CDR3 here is CASSLAGETTDTQYF. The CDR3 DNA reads TGCGCCAGCAGCTTGGCAGGGGAAACCACAGATACGCAGTATTTT. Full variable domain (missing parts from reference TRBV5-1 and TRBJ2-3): KAGVTQTPRYLIKTRGQQVTLSCSPISGHRSVSWYQQTPGQGLQFLFEYFSETQRNKGNFPGRFSGRQFSNSRSEMNVSTLELGDSALYLCASSLAGETTDTQYFGPGTRLTVL.

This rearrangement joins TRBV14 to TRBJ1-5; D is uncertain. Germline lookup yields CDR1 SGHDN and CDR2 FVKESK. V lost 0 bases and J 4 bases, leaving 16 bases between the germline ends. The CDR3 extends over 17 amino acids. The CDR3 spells CASSQDVWALGNQPQHF. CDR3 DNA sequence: TGTGCCAGCAGCCAAGATGTTTGGGCGCTCGGGAATCAGCCCCAGCATTTT.

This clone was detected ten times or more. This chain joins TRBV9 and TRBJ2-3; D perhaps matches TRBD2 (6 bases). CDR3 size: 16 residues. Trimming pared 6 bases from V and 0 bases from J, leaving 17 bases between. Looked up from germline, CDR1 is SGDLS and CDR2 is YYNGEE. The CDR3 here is CASTPGGRSSTDTQYF. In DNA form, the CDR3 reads TGTGCCAGCACCCCAGGAGGGCGGTCTAGCACAGATACGCAGTATTTT. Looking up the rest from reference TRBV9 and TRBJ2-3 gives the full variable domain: DSGVTQTPKHLITATGQRVTLRCSPRSGDLSVYWYQQSLDQGLQFLIQYYNGEERAKGNILERFSAQQFPDLHSELNLSSLELGDSALYFCASTPGGRSSTDTQYFGPGTRLTVL.

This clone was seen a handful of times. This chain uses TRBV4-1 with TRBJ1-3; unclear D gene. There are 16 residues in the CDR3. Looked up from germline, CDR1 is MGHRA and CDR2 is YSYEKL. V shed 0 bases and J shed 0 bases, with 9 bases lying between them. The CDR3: CASSQDRGSSGNTIYF. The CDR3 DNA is TGCGCCAGCAGCCAAGATCGAGGCAGCTCTGGAAACACCATATATTTT.

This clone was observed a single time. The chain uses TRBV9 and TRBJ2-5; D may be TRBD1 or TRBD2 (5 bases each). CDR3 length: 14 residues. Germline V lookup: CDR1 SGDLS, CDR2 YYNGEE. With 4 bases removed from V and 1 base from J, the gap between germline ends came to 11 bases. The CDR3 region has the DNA TGTGCCAGCAGCTTCAGAGGGACCCAAGAGACCCAGTACTTC. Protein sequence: CASSFRGTQETQYF. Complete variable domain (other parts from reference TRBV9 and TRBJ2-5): DSGVTQTPKHLITATGQRVTLRCSPRSGDLSVYWYQQSLDQGLQFLIQYYNGEERAKGNILERFSAQQFPDLHSELNLSSLELGDSALYFCASSFRGTQETQYFGPGTRLLVL.

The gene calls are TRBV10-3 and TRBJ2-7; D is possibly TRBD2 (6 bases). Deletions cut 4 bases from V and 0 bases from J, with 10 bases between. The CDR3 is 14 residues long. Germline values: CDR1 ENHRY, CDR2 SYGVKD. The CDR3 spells CAISGGGNSYEQYF. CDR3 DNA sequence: TGTGCCATCAGTGGGGGCGGGAACTCCTACGAGCAGTACTTC.

Here the CDR3 DNA reads TGTGCCAGCAGTTTAAACTATGAAAAACTGTTTTTT. Amino acids: CASSLNYEKLFF. The chain carries TRBV28 and TRBJ1-4; D unresolved. This CDR3 has 12 residues. Germline loops: CDR1 MDHEN, CDR2 SYDVKM. Trimming pared 2 bases from V and 6 bases from J, leaving 4 bases between.

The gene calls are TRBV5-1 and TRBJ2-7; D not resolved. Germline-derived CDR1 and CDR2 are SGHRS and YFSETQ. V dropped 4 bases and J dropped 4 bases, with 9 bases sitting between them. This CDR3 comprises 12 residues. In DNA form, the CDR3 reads TGCGCCAGCAGCGCTACCCTTTACGAGCAGTACTTC. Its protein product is CASSATLYEQYF.

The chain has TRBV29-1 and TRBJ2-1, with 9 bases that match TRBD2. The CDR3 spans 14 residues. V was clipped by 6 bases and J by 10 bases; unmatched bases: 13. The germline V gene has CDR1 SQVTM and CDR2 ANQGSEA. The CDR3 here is CSVARGGRAKEQFF. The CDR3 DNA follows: TGCAGCGTGGCCCGGGGCGGGAGGGCCAAAGAGCAGTTCTTC.

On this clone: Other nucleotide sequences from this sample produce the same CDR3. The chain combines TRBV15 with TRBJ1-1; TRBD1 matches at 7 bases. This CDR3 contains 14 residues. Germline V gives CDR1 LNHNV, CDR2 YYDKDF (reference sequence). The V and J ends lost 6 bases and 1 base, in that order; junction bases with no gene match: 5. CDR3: CATRGGTANTEAFF. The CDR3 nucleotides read TGTGCCACCAGGGGGGGGACAGCGAACACTGAAGCTTTCTTT.

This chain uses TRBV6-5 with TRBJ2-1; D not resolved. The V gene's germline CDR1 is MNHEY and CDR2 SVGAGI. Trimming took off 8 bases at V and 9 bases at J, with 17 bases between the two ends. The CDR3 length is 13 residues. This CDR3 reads CASARRSWSEQFF. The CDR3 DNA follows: TGTGCCAGCGCTCGACGGAGTTGGAGTGAGCAGTTCTTC.

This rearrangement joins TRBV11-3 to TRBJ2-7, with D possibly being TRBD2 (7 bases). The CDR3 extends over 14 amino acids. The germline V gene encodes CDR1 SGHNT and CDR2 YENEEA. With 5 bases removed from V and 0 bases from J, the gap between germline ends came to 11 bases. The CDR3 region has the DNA TGTGCCAGCAGCCGAGGGGGGGCCTCCTACGAGCAGTACTTC. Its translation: CASSRGGASYEQYF.

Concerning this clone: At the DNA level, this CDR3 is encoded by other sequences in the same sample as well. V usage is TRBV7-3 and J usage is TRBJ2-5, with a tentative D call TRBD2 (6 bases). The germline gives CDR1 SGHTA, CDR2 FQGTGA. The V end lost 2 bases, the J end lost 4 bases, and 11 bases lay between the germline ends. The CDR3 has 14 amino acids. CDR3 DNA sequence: TGTGCCAGCAGCTTATCCGGGAGTCGAGAGACCCAGTACTTC. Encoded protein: CASSLSGSRETQYF.